This T cell receptor (beta chain) was obtained from a study of blood T cell repertoires in COVID-19. In the study overall: Whether acute or convalescent, the COVID-19 samples came from the United States, Italy and Spain. T cells, B-cell-depleted T cells, or PBMCs supplied cDNA or gDNA.

Original handling: Estimated nucleated cell counts came from reference gene primer amplification. Using immunoSEQ multiplex PCR, the repertoire was profiled, and TCRdb retains in-frame clones only, with some absent. The DNA was the basis for D and trimming; V, J and clone size are from that table. The repertoire has around 110,000 clones, 90% of them found once; the top ten carry 1.8%. Deletions cut 5 bases from V and 11 bases from J, with 15 bases between. This CDR3 contains 12 residues. CDR1 is SGHVS and CDR2 is FQNEAQ in the germline V gene. The sample consisted of peripheral blood. The TCR sequence derives from a human donor with active COVID-19. The donor label of this sample is uncertain. The rearrangement links TRBV7-8 to TRBJ1-1; the D gene is possibly TRBD1 (6 bases). CDR3 DNA: TGTGCCAGCAGCCCCAGCGCGGGGGCGGCTTTCTTT. Translated: CASSPSAGAAFF.